This TCR beta chain was identified during a study of blood T cells in healthy people across ages. Study-wide results and caveats: Shifts in expanded clonotypes may have been confounded by donor CMV status, which was unknown.

This clonotype occurred a few times. The antigen is unknown. It was with a sample-barcoded 5' primer and a J-beta primer mix that a second PCR of about 7 to 12 cycles was run. TCRdb passed the 5' RACE reads through MiXCR, listing each CDR3 protein once. The profile shows about 1.8 million distinct CDR3 sequences, 49% of them singletons. The sequence was obtained from a woman aged 40 to 55 in good health. Material: blood.

CDR3 DNA sequence: TGTGCCAGCAGCCAAGGAAGGATTACAGATACGCAGTATTTT. Its translation is CASSQGRITDTQYF. The genes are TRBV3-1 and TRBJ2-3; D ambiguous. The V and J ends lost 1 base and 3 bases respectively, with 8 bases between them. Per germline, CDR1 LGHDT and CDR2 YNNKEL (reference sequence). The CDR3 is 14 residues long.